This T cell receptor beta chain was observed in a study of blood T cell repertoires in COVID-19. Original processing notes: How many nucleated cells were present was estimated from reference gene primer amplification. This table comes from immunoSEQ multiplex PCR, and its TCRdb copy is limited to in-frame clones, with some not included. V and J calls and clone size are given by that table; D and trimming were obtained from the DNA. The sample yields 150,000 to 200,000 clones, 80% to 90% seen once. This clone has only a few counts. V lost 5 bases and J lost 6, with 19 bases in between. CDR3 length equals 15 residues. The germline CDR1 and CDR2 sequences are SGDLS and YYNGEE.

The receptor comes from a woman between 65 and 79 years old with COVID-19, enrolled during active disease. The chain joins TRBV9 to TRBJ2-3, with D tentatively TRBD2 (7 bases). The source material was peripheral blood. The CDR3 loop is CASSRGGGATDTQYF. The CDR3 DNA sequence: TGTGCCAGCAGTCGAGGTGGGGGGGCGACGGATACGCAGTATTTT. The full variable domain, completed using reference TRBV9 and TRBJ2-3, is DSGVTQTPKHLITATGQRVTLRCSPRSGDLSVYWYQQSLDQGLQFLIQYYNGEERAKGNILERFSAQQFPDLHSELNLSSLELGDSALYFCASSRGGGATDTQYFGPGTRLTVL.